Described below is a single T cell receptor beta chain sequence and its context. What this receptor recognizes is not known. No base quality information exists; no much larger clone differs at one position. Libraries were built with the immunoSEQ multiplex PCR assay. The paper's processing steps were these. A statistical classification framework was built to diagnose cytomegalovirus status from the catalog of TCR beta chain sequences. Here the immuneACCESS table is served through TCRdb, limited to in-frame sequences with V and J called. Missing clones are a known gap in these copies; in checked studies unresolved V genes cover under half, and the rest lacks a known reason. V, J and clone size reflect that table, while D and trimming were determined from the DNA. The sample table lists 97,000 or so clones, 87% of them with a count of one. Clones ranked in the top ten supply roughly 4.3% of the sample.

The donors were included in the validation cohort of roughly 120 subjects, a group kept apart from the roughly 700-subject first cohort. From its cysteine to its phenylalanine, the CDR3 spans 13 amino acids. The sequence is cut down to CDR3 DNA, 39 bases in frame from base 1. The germline V end is reduced by 7 bases and the J end by 8 bases; junction bases left unmatched: 8. CDR1 and CDR2 were assigned from the germline V gene as SNHLY and FYNNEI. This entry belongs to a study of cytomegalovirus exposure and HLA in healthy donors (dated by TCRdb to the late 2010s). Looking at the study overall: According to a later analysis, one platform produced both the approximately 110 validation repertoires and the roughly 660 repertoires of the first cohort. The aim of the study was to test whether cataloging public T cell receptors could identify signatures of past pathogen exposure. In addition to the first cohort of around 670 subjects, a separate validation cohort of 100 to 150 different subjects was used. The study combined high-throughput TCR immunosequencing, statistical association of individual TCRs with disease status, and machine learning to predict cytomegalovirus infection status.

General study outcomes and caveats: A later analysis lacked HLA typing for the validation cohort, so it scored co-occurrence in that cohort across all 120 repertoires. In vitro tests confirmed that three of the cytomegalovirus-associated TCR beta chains recognize cytomegalovirus antigens. According to the authors, the approach could potentially be generalized to other disease states and immunological phenotypes. In a later analysis, TCRs clustered in the first cohort were found to also tend to co-occur in the roughly 120 validation repertoires, with 90% to 95% of cluster scores above 0. Most TCR sequences were observed very rarely across donors, whereas some public TCRs were present in many individuals. The classifier was reported to diagnose cytomegalovirus status with high specificity and sensitivity in both the original and validation cohorts. A total of 150 to 200 TCR beta chains were listed by the study as associated with cytomegalovirus.

The sample comprised PBMCs. The V and J genes are TRBV2 and TRBJ2-1; TRBD2 lines up with 7 middle nucleotides. The clonotype was recovered from a woman under 40 in good health and CMV-seronegative. CDR3 loop: CASTPPAGHEQFF. The bases are TGTGCCAGCACTCCCCCAGCGGGGCATGAGCAGTTCTTC. The CDR3 plus the reference TRBV2 and TRBJ2-1 genes for the other parts give the full variable domain: EPEVTQTPSHQVTQMGQEVILRCVPISNHLYFYWYRQILGQKVEFLVSFYNNEISEKSEIFDDQFSVERPDGSNFTLKIRSTKLEDSAMYFCASTPPAGHEQFFGPGTRLTVL.